This T cell receptor (beta chain) stems from a study of beta chain features in type 1 diabetes. Staining for CD45RO/CCR7/CD25/CD127/CD95/CD27 allowed sorting of CD4+ naive, central memory, regulatory and stem cell-like memory cells. This CDR3 has 15 residues. V lost 0 bases and J lost 3; bases outside the gene matches: 5. CDR1 MNHEY and CDR2 SVGAGI come from the germline V gene. This clone has a handful of counts. Its antigen is currently unknown. Study observations and caveats: Among all four CD4+ subsets, Type 1 diabetes patients had TCRB CDR3s that were moderately but significantly shorter.

Every isolated RNA sample was fully reverse transcribed, so sequencing captured expressed TCRB transcripts. Profiled with immunoSEQ multiplex PCR; TCRdb holds only in-frame clones, not every one. This table holds about 160,000 clones, approximately 9% found once. The receptor's source is a woman between 18 and 29 years old with type 1 diabetes. The sequencing input was central memory CD4+ T cells from blood. The J gene is TRBJ2-7, the V gene TRBV6-5; TRBD2 agrees at 7 bases. The CDR3 spells CASSYSTSEGYEQYF. The CDR3 region has the DNA TGTGCCAGCAGTTACTCCACTAGCGAAGGCTACGAGCAGTACTTC.